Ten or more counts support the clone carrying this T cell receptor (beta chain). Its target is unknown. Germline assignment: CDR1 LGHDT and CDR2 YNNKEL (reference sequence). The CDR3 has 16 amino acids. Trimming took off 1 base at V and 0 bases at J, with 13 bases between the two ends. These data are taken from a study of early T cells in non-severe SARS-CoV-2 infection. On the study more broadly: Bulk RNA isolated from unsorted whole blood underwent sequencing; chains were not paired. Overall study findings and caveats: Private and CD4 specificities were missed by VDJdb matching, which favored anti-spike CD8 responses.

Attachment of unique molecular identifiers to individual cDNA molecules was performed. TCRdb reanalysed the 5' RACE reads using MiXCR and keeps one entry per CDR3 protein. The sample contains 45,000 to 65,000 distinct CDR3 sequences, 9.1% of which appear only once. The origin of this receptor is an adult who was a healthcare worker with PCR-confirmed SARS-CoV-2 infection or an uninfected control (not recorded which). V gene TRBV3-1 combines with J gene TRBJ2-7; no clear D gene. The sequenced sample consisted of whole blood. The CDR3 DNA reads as TGTGCCAGCAGCCAAGGGTACGGCGTTTACTCCTACGAGCAGTACTTC. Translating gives CASSQGYGVYSYEQYF.